These 31 T cell receptor beta chains share one sample of origin, sequenced in a study of cytomegalovirus exposure and HLA in healthy donors. PCR primers comprised 60 Vbeta and 13 Jbeta primers. Some clones are missing from TCRdb's copy, which holds only in-frame ones; the method was immunoSEQ multiplex PCR. The sample carries about 120,000 clones, about 75% recorded once. Input material: PBMCs. Receptors originate from a woman aged 40 to 50 in good health and CMV-seropositive.

The CDR3 here is CASSLDGTGGGDTEAFF. The DNA for the CDR3 is TGTGCCAGCAGCTTAGACGGGACAGGGGGCGGGGACACTGAAGCTTTCTTT. The chain combines TRBV7-8 with TRBJ1-1; the match to TRBD1 covers 12 bases. Germline V lookup: CDR1 SGHVS, CDR2 FQNEAQ. The CDR3 sequence is 17 residues long. Trimming at V came to 1 base and at J to 3 bases, leaving 6 bases not matched to a gene. The full variable domain, rest sourced from reference TRBV7-8 and TRBJ1-1, is GAGVSQSPRYKVAKRGQDVALRCDPISGHVSLFWYQQALGQGPEFLTYFQNEAQLDKSGLPSDRFFAERPEGSVSTLKIQRTQQEDSAVYLCASSLDGTGGGDTEAFFGQGTRLTVV.

V usage is TRBV13 and J usage is TRBJ1-4; TRBD1 is a possible D gene (5 bases). The CDR3 has 16 amino acids. With 4 bases removed from V and 7 bases from J, the gap between germline ends came to 19 bases. Germline-derived CDR1 and CDR2 are PRHDT and FYEKMQ (reference sequence). CDR3 DNA: TGTGCCAGCAGCTACCGACAGCAACGAGGTACTGAAAAACTGTTTTTT. Its protein is CASSYRQQRGTEKLFF.

As regards this clone: One end of the junction fails to match germline, which may point to a read error. V usage is TRBV7-9 and J usage is TRBJ2-1; TRBD1 aligns across 7 bases. The CDR3 spans 16 residues. Germline assignment: CDR1 SEHNR and CDR2 FQNEAQ (reference sequence). The CDR3 loop is CASSIATGVGYNEQFF. CDR3 nucleotides: TGTGCCAGCAGCATAGCTACAGGGGTGGGATACAATGAGCAGTTCTTC.

The CDR3 sequence is CASSLAGAAPSDGYTF. The CDR3 bases are TGTGCCAGCAGCTTAGCAGGGGCAGCCCCTAGTGATGGCTACACCTTC. The chain uses TRBV7-2 and TRBJ1-2; weak D call: TRBD1 (5 bases). Germline-derived CDR1 and CDR2 are SGHTA and FQGNSA. The length of the CDR3 is 16 residues. Trimming removed 0 bases at V and 6 bases at J, with 17 bases between.

The V call is TRBV6-1, the J call TRBJ1-5; the match to TRBD1 covers 7 bases. The CDR3 loop spans 14 amino acids. V was clipped by 6 bases and J by 6 bases; unmatched bases: 8. CDR1 is MNHNS and CDR2 is SASEGT in the germline V gene. The CDR3 sequence is CASRDLQGTQPQHF. CDR3 in DNA: TGTGCCAGCAGGGATTTACAGGGGACTCAGCCCCAGCATTTT.

The CDR3 loop reads CASSVEREVSSYNSPLHF. In nucleotides, the CDR3 is TGTGCCAGCAGCGTAGAGAGGGAGGTCAGCTCCTATAATTCACCCCTCCACTTT. This chain connects TRBV9 to TRBJ1-6; no reliable D call. V was shortened by 0 bases and J by 0 bases, with 13 bases between the two germline ends. In germline, CDR1 is SGDLS, CDR2 YYNGEE. This CDR3 is built from 18 residues.

This chain uses TRBV6-1 with TRBJ1-2; 8 positions agree with TRBD1. V shed 4 bases, J shed 4 bases, and the junction held 2 bases outside the gene matches. Germline V lookup: CDR1 MNHNS, CDR2 SASEGT. This CDR3 is built from 13 residues. In DNA form, the CDR3 reads TGTGCCAGCAGTGTGGACAGGGTCTATGGCTACACCTTC. Its protein is CASSVDRVYGYTF.

The chain combines TRBV11-2 with TRBJ2-1, with 8 bases fitting TRBD2. J was trimmed by 1 base and V by 1 base; bases with no gene match: 0. CDR3 length: 15 residues. Per the germline V gene, CDR1 is SGHAT and CDR2 is FQNNGV. CDR3: CASSLVAGSYNEQFF. Here the CDR3 DNA reads TGTGCCAGCAGCTTAGTAGCGGGGTCCTACAATGAGCAGTTCTTC.

V usage is TRBV6-6 and J usage is TRBJ2-3, with 8 bases lining up with TRBD1. The CDR3 is 16 residues long. The junction had 12 bases not matched to a gene; V was cut back by 6 bases and J by 4 bases. Germline V CDR1 and CDR2: MNHNY, SVGAGI (reference sequence). CDR3 loop: CASRRGQGLNADTQYF. CDR3 nucleotides: TGTGCCAGCAGACGTGGACAGGGCCTTAACGCAGATACGCAGTATTTT.

V is TRBV4-1 and J is TRBJ1-4, with D unclear. V shed 8 bases and J shed 11 bases, with 18 bases lying between them. The CDR3 consists of 13 residues. The V gene's germline CDR1 is MGHRA and CDR2 YSYEKL. CDR3 nucleotide sequence: TGCGCCAGCGGAGGGTATGGGAACTGGAAACTGTTTTTT. Residues: CASGGYGNWKLFF.

The rearrangement links TRBV4-2 to TRBJ2-7, with 8 bases identical to TRBD2. The CDR3 runs to 15 residues. J lost 6 bases, V lost 0 bases, and 7 bases had no gene match. Germline V gene sequence: CDR1 LGHNA, CDR2 YNFKEQ. The CDR3 here is CASSQEAGGPSEQYF. The CDR3, as DNA: TGTGCCAGCAGCCAAGAGGCGGGGGGTCCGTCCGAGCAGTACTTC.

This clone was counted between two and nine times. V usage is TRBV4-2 and J usage is TRBJ2-1; 8 bases are shared with TRBD1. The junction had 8 bases not matched to a gene; V was cut back by 0 bases and J by 7 bases. The CDR3 extends over 16 amino acids. The germline CDR1 and CDR2 sequences are LGHNA and YNFKEQ. CDR3: CASSQEVGTGMNEQFF. The CDR3 DNA reads as TGTGCCAGCAGCCAAGAGGTGGGGACAGGAATGAATGAGCAGTTCTTC.

The CDR3 coding sequence is TGTGCCAGCGGCAGTTTAGCGGGGTTTTACGAGCAGTACTTC. This gives the protein CASGSLAGFYEQYF. The chain has TRBV6-5 and TRBJ2-7; 8 bases fit TRBD2. J lost 4 bases, V lost 8 bases, and 10 bases had no gene match. The CDR3 sequence is 14 residues long. Germline V gene data show CDR1 as MNHEY and CDR2 as SVGAGI.

This clone was picked up one time. The chain joins TRBV30 to TRBJ1-1; D is uncertain. The germline CDR1 and CDR2 sequences are GTSNPN and SVGIG (reference sequence). V lost 0 bases, J lost 7 bases, and 9 bases lay in between. This CDR3 comprises 12 residues. The chain's CDR3 is CAWSVTLREAFF. DNA for the CDR3: TGTGCCTGGAGTGTAACGTTGCGTGAAGCTTTCTTT.

CDR3 coding DNA: TGTGCCAGCAGCTTGGCGGGGGGCTGGTACGAGCAGTACTTC. Its protein is CASSLAGGWYEQYF. The chain combines TRBV5-6 with TRBJ2-7; maybe TRBD2 (7 bases). Germline CDR1 reads SGHDT; CDR2 reads YYEEEE. V lost 0 bases and J 4 bases, leaving 11 bases between the germline ends. The CDR3 length is 14 residues.

The rearrangement joins TRBV28 to TRBJ1-4; TRBD1 matches at 7 bases. The CDR3 has 13 residues. The germline gives CDR1 MDHEN, CDR2 SYDVKM. V shed 8 bases, J shed 11 bases, and the junction held 11 bases outside the gene matches. The CDR3 is CASGGQRGMKLFF. CDR3 DNA: TGTGCCAGCGGGGGACAGAGGGGGATGAAACTGTTTTTT.

This chain links TRBV5-4 with TRBJ2-1, with 8 bases fitting TRBD2. This CDR3 is built from 16 residues. J was trimmed by 3 bases and V by 7 bases; bases with no gene match: 12. The V gene's germline CDR1 is SGHNT and CDR2 YYREEE (reference sequence). CDR3 nucleotide sequence: TGTGCCAGCTTCCCGGAGGGGACTAGTTTCTACAATGAGCAGTTCTTC. Its translation: CASFPEGTSFYNEQFF.

V is TRBV18 and J is TRBJ2-5, with D maybe TRBD2 (6 bases). CDR3 size: 13 residues. Trimming removed 4 bases at V and 5 bases at J, with 11 bases between. Per germline, CDR1 KGHSH and CDR2 LQKENI. The DNA of the CDR3 is TGTGCCAGCTCACTGGTGGCGGGGGAGACCCAGTACTTC. It translates to CASSLVAGETQYF.

The rearrangement joins TRBV10-3 to TRBJ2-2; possibly TRBD1 for D (6 bases). Trimming removed 5 bases at V and 4 bases at J, with 8 bases between. The length of the CDR3 is 13 residues. The V gene's germline CDR1 is ENHRY and CDR2 SYGVKD. CDR3 sequence reads: CAISTGSTGELFF. CDR3 sequence (DNA): TGTGCCATCAGTACAGGGTCCACCGGGGAGCTGTTTTTT.

The chain links TRBV4-2 to TRBJ2-1, with a weak D call TRBD2 (5 bases). Germline V gene data show CDR1 as LGHNA and CDR2 as YNFKEQ. The V end was cut by 0 bases, the J end by 5 bases, with 5 bases between. There are 13 residues in the CDR3. CDR3 sequence (DNA): TGTGCCAGCAGCCAAGAGAGGGACAATGAGCAGTTCTTC. This codes for CASSQERDNEQFF.

V usage is TRBV6-1 and J usage is TRBJ2-3, with 8 positions matching TRBD1. This CDR3 region has 15 residues. The V gene end was trimmed by 1 base and the J gene end by 2 bases; junction bases not matched to a gene: 2. Germline V gene data show CDR1 as MNHNS and CDR2 as SASEGT. CDR3 DNA sequence: TGTGCCAGCAGTGAAGGGACAGGGTCCACAGATACGCAGTATTTT. This gives the protein CASSEGTGSTDTQYF.

CDR3 sequence reads: CASSLSQGTSGNTIYF. DNA for the CDR3: TGTGCCAGCAGTTTATCGCAGGGAACCTCTGGAAACACCATATATTTT. This chain links TRBV27 with TRBJ1-3, with a possible D match to TRBD1 (5 bases). Trimming shortened V by 0 bases and J by 0 bases, and 9 bases separated the two germline ends. Germline CDR1 and CDR2: MNHEY and SMNVEV (reference sequence). The CDR3 consists of 16 residues.

The gene calls are TRBV27 and TRBJ1-6, with TRBD1 as a possible D gene (5 bases). Germline CDR1 and CDR2: MNHEY and SMNVEV (reference sequence). V shed 2 bases and J shed 0 bases, with 11 bases lying between them. This CDR3 is built from 17 residues. The CDR3 region is CASSLGLGGSYNSPLHF. The CDR3 DNA reads TGTGCCAGCAGTTTAGGTTTGGGGGGCTCCTATAATTCACCCCTCCACTTT.

This chain links TRBV7-9 with TRBJ1-2; D gene uncertain. The CDR3 sequence is 14 residues long. V gave up 2 bases and J gave up 0 bases, with 7 bases separating them. Germline V gene sequence: CDR1 SEHNR, CDR2 FQNEAQ (reference sequence). Here the CDR3 reads CASSLLEPNYGYTF. The CDR3 DNA sequence: TGTGCCAGCAGCTTACTAGAGCCTAACTATGGCTACACCTTC.

This clone was observed a few times. V and J are TRBV19 and TRBJ2-7; a possible D gene is TRBD2 (6 bases). The ends were cut back, 1 base at V and 2 bases at J, with 12 bases in the middle. CDR1 and CDR2 (germline): LNHDA, SQIVND (reference sequence). The CDR3 covers 15 residues. CDR3 DNA sequence: TGTGCCAGTAGTATAGCGGGCGGGGCGCCCTACGAGCAGTACTTC. As protein: CASSIAGGAPYEQYF.

The rearrangement joins TRBV6-5 to TRBJ1-3; D gene uncertain. The J call is doubtful: the DNA matches TRBJ2-2 better. Germline values: CDR1 MNHEY, CDR2 SVGAGI. The CDR3 consists of 12 residues. The CDR3 sequence: CASRRETGELFF. The CDR3 DNA reads as TGTGCCAGCAGGAGAGAAACCGGGGAGCTGTTTTTT.

This clone has just a few counts. The rearrangement links TRBV7-6 to TRBJ2-7, with TRBD1 as a possible D gene (6 bases). Trimming left V 5 bases short and J 0 bases short, with 14 bases between. The CDR3 length is 15 residues. The germline V gene encodes CDR1 SGHVS and CDR2 FNYEAQ. The CDR3 DNA reads TGTGCCAGCAGCCCCGGACCGGACAGCTCCTACGAGCAGTACTTC. It specifies CASSPGPDSSYEQYF.

This clone was counted a few times. The chain links TRBV7-2 to TRBJ2-5; no clear D gene. The germline V and J ends were trimmed by 5 bases and 4 bases, with 14 bases remaining between them. In germline, CDR1 is SGHTA, CDR2 FQGNSA. This CDR3 contains 14 residues. In nucleotides, the CDR3 is TGTGCCAGCAGCCTCGGCCTTGGCGGAGAGACCCAGTACTTC. Residues: CASSLGLGGETQYF.

The chain employs TRBV14 and TRBJ2-2; tentative D call: TRBD2 (6 bases). V gave up 3 bases and J gave up 5 bases, with 13 bases separating them. The CDR3 has 15 residues. CDR1 is SGHDN and CDR2 is FVKESK in the germline V gene. Here the CDR3 reads CASSHLLGGTGELFF. The DNA for the CDR3 is TGTGCCAGCAGCCATCTGTTGGGAGGTACCGGGGAGCTGTTTTTT.

V usage is TRBV28 and J usage is TRBJ1-4, with D perhaps TRBD1 (5 bases). CDR1 MDHEN and CDR2 SYDVKM come from the germline V gene. This CDR3 is built from 16 residues. V shed 4 bases and J shed 10 bases, with 22 bases lying between them. The CDR3 loop is CASSSPVAGPFGKLFF. The CDR3 DNA reads as TGTGCCAGCAGTTCCCCGGTTGCAGGGCCTTTTGGAAAACTGTTTTTT. Combining the CDR3 with reference TRBV28 and TRBJ1-4 gives the whole variable domain DVKVTQSSRYLVKRTGEKVFLECVQDMDHENMFWYRQDPGLGLRLIYFSYDVKMKEKGDIPEGYSVSREKKERFSLILESASTNQTSMYLCASSSPVAGPFGKLFFGSGTQLSVL.

The V gene is TRBV7-6, the J gene TRBJ2-3; 12 bases line up with TRBD2. The CDR3 spans 14 residues. Germline trimming cut 11 bases from V and 2 bases from J; bases unmatched to any gene: 5. Germline loops: CDR1 SGHVS, CDR2 FNYEAQ. CDR3 sequence: CASGLAGLTDTQYF. The CDR3 DNA is TGTGCCTCGGGACTAGCGGGCCTCACAGATACGCAGTATTTT.